Shown below are 2 T cell receptor beta chains from a single sample sequenced in a study of blood T cells in healthy people across ages. The use of a sample-barcoded 5' primer and a J-beta primer mix characterized a second PCR of roughly 6 to 11 cycles. TCRdb independently ran MiXCR on the 5' RACE reads; one entry per CDR3 protein. The sample shows some 860,000 distinct CDR3 sequences, around 50% of them seen only once. Material for sequencing was blood. All receptors come from a man in his forties or fifties in good health.

This clonotype occurred a few times. The CDR3 sequence is CASTLRGLNSPLHF. The CDR3 DNA is TGTGCCAGCACGCTCCGGGGCTTAAATTCACCCCTCCACTTT. The chain links TRBV7-2 to TRBJ1-6, with D possibly being TRBD1 (5 bases). The CDR3 is made up of 14 amino acids. Trimming took 7 bases from V and 7 from J, leaving 14 bases between them. CDR1 and CDR2 (germline): SGHTA, FQGNSA.

This clonotype has only a few counts. V gene TRBV29-1 combines with J gene TRBJ2-5; D is uncertain. Germline CDR1 is SQVTM and CDR2 is ANQGSEA. Trimming took 7 bases from V and 5 from J, leaving 17 bases between them. The length of the CDR3 is 13 residues. For the CDR3, the DNA is TGCAGCGGATCCTTATTAAGAGAGGAGACCCAGTACTTC. This translates into CSGSLLREETQYF.